This record covers a single T cell receptor (beta chain). This clone was counted between two and nine times. The clone's antigen remains unknown. There are no base qualities to consult, and no much larger clone falls within one base. The CDR3 regions of human TCRbeta chains were analyzed by immunosequencing. As for how the authors treated the data: Repertoire TCRs were matched against a reference library of SARS-CoV-2-specific TCRs generated with the MIRA antigen-specificity platform. Breadth was defined as the fraction of unique TCRs that were SARS-CoV-2-associated, and depth was defined as the fraction of total T cells that were SARS-CoV-2-associated. Using the MIRA data, each spike-specific TCR was mapped to the spike region that the TCR reacts to and placed in a CD4 or CD8 class. Log10-transformed breadth and depth values were compared by one-way ANOVA with Sidak's multiple comparisons tests. What TCRdb holds here is the immuneACCESS table cut down to in-frame rearrangements. Part of the clones is not present; checked against another copy, under half of the missing clones reflect an unresolved V gene, and the others are unexplained. V and J calls and clone size are those listed in that table; D and trimming were worked out from the DNA. In this sample the table shows under 95,000 clones, 90% of which occur a single time. The ten largest clones take up approximately 1.4% of the sample.

This entry comes from a study of T cell responses to AZD1222 COVID-19 vaccine (dated by TCRdb to the early 2020s). General notes on the study: TCR sequencing was performed for about 250 trial participants, of whom 200 to 210 were given two doses of AZD1222 and around 25 were given two doses of MenACWY control vaccine. Enrollment into the trials was organized by age into subgroups of 18-55, 56-69 and 70-plus years, and those subgroups contained about 160, 30 and 59 TCR-sequenced participants, respectively. Broad study findings and their caveats: Because no samples from the day 14 peak response were available, repertoires could be characterized only after the peak T cell response. Only six AZD1222 recipients were SARS-CoV-2 seropositive at baseline, limiting conclusions about previously exposed vaccinees. A significant rise in spike-specific TCR breadth and depth was observed after two AZD1222 doses relative to day 0 and relative to MenACWY recipients. The vaccine-associated CD4 TCRs covered the entire spike protein, and the dominant responses fell in regions 160-218 and 743-854. Reportedly, close to half of the unique spike-specific TCRs recognized epitopes lying outside the regions that are mutated in the B.1.351 and B.1.1.7 variants. In the small 56-69-year group, the increase in depth fell short of significance, most likely because of low power. Participants were mostly white British and included more females than males, and it was suggested by the authors that clonal diversity may have been underestimated.

The sample's time point, from its label and the paper: about 28 days (+/-7) after the second vaccine dose. Because spike-specific TCR depth and breadth did not differ between the two schedules, AZD1222 recipients who got a second dose at roughly 4 weeks were pooled with those who got a second dose at roughly 12 weeks. Samples from vaccinated people were obtained from the UK trials COV001 and COV002, which included a single-blind randomized controlled phase 2/3 trial of AZD1222 (ChAdOx1 nCoV-19) in healthy adults. For TCRbeta chain sequencing, PBMC samples from trial participants were taken at day 0 and at day 28 after the second dose. The CDR3 covers 14 residues, taking in both the cysteine and the phenylalanine. Only CDR3 DNA remains: 42 bases, in frame from the first base. Trimming removed 6 bases from V and 0 bases from J, leaving 9 bases between the germline ends. CDR1 and CDR2, looked up from the germline V gene (reference sequence), are WNHNN and SYGVQD.

The rearrangement joined TRBV10-1 to TRBJ1-3, with no reliable assignment of the D segment. This TCR was sampled from an adult who received the AZD1222 COVID-19 vaccine. Sequencing was performed on peripheral blood, taken 28 days after the second AZD1222 dose. DNA sequence: TGCGCCAGCAGAAAGTGGATCTCTGGAAACACCATATATTTT. Its protein product is CASRKWISGNTIYF.